This T cell receptor (beta chain) was observed in a study of T cell responses to AZD1222 COVID-19 vaccine. For the study at large: Both about-4-week and about-12-week second-dose recipients were combined.

Profiling relied on immunoSEQ multiplex PCR, and the TCRdb table lists in-frame clones only, not all of them. The sample comprises 130,000 to 150,000 clones, 70% to 90% of which are singletons, and approximately 5.1% rests with the top ten. This clone was picked up one time. No antigen is known for it. General observations from the study: Reportedly, close to half of spike-specific TCRs are directed against unmutated variant regions.

Germline V gene lookup returns CDR1 ENHRY and CDR2 SYGVKD. The ends lost 4 bases at V and 6 bases at J; junction bases unmatched: 0. This CDR3 spans 12 amino acids. This TCR was recovered from an adult in good health. Here the sequenced sample was peripheral blood, taken on day 0 of AZD1222 vaccination. The chain is built from TRBV10-3 and TRBJ2-1, with TRBD2 identical over 7 bases. This CDR3 is CAISGTSNEQFF. In DNA form, the CDR3 reads TGTGCCATCAGTGGGACTAGCAATGAGCAGTTCTTC.